This T cell receptor (beta chain) was documented in a study of early stage breast cancer tumors. Study-wide background: Samples were sequenced at roughly 10-fold average coverage.

Profiled with immunoSEQ multiplex PCR; TCRdb holds only in-frame clones, not every one. This table holds under 75,000 clones, 65% to 80% found once. The CDR3 length is 13 residues. V was trimmed by 4 bases and J by 1 base, leaving 5 bases between them. The germline V gene encodes CDR1 MNHNS and CDR2 SASEGT. This TCR derives from a person under 45 with breast cancer. The V gene is TRBV6-1, the J gene TRBJ1-3, with D possibly matching TRBD1 (5 bases). Source material: blood. In DNA form, the CDR3 reads TGTGCCAGCAGTGGACAGTCTGGAAACACCATATATTTT. Protein: CASSGQSGNTIYF.